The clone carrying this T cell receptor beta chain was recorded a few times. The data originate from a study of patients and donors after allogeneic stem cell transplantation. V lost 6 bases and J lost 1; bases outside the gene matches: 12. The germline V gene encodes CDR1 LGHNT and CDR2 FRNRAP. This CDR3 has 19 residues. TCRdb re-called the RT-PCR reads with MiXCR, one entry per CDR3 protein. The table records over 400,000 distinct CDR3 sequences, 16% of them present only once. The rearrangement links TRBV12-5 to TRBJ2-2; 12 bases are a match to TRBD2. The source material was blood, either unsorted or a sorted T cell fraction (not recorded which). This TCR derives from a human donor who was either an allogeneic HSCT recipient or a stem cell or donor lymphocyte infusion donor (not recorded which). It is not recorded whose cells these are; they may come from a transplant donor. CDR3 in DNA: TGTGCTAGTGGCATAAACACTAGCGGGAGGTTGGGGAACACCGGGGAGCTGTTTTTT. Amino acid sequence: CASGINTSGRLGNTGELFF.